Listed below are T cell receptor beta chains from one sample, sequenced in a study of blood T cell repertoires in COVID-19. Clones were sequenced by immunoSEQ multiplex PCR, and TCRdb holds only the in-frame ones, with some missing. This sample has over 200,000 clones, with around 86% found just once. The sample comprised peripheral blood. The receptors come from a human donor in a cohort sampled during active COVID-19. Each CDR3 is given with its conserved first and last residue. The order of the fields is V gene, J gene, clone size, CDR3 protein. Rows give clone size only sometimes, using once, few, many, or a class for an expanded clone.

V gene: TRBV7-6
J gene: TRBJ2-3
clone size: NA
CDR3 protein: CASSSRTGGVDTQYF

V gene: TRBV7-8
J gene: TRBJ1-1
clone size: NA
CDR3 protein: CASTTLPVNTEAFF

V gene: TRBV27
J gene: TRBJ2-7
clone size: once
CDR3 protein: CASSPRTGGYEQYF

V gene: TRBV18
J gene: TRBJ1-2
clone size: NA
CDR3 protein: CASSPVTGGYGYTF

V gene: TRBV7-9
J gene: TRBJ1-4
clone size: NA
CDR3 protein: CASSLGHREFNEKLFF

V gene: TRBV6-1
J gene: TRBJ2-1
clone size: NA
CDR3 protein: CASSEARVYGQFF

V gene: TRBV27
J gene: TRBJ1-2
clone size: NA
CDR3 protein: CASSLSSGYGQFNYGYTF

V gene: TRBV2
J gene: TRBJ2-1
clone size: NA
CDR3 protein: CASWGDRESHNEQFF

V gene: TRBV7-9
J gene: TRBJ2-5
clone size: NA
CDR3 protein: CASSPGQETQYF

V gene: TRBV9
J gene: TRBJ2-2
clone size: few
CDR3 protein: CASSPGTSGSTGELFF

V gene: TRBV15
J gene: TRBJ2-7
clone size: NA
CDR3 protein: CATSRDRGTGGQEQYF

V gene: TRBV5-4
J gene: TRBJ1-1
clone size: NA
CDR3 protein: CASSWDRGPEAFF

V gene: TRBV28
J gene: TRBJ1-2
clone size: NA
CDR3 protein: CASRAGLNYGYTF

V gene: TRBV5-6
J gene: TRBJ2-2
clone size: NA
CDR3 protein: CASGLGPMNTGELFF

V gene: TRBV30
J gene: TRBJ1-5
clone size: NA
CDR3 protein: CAWSSEGLLNQPQHF

V gene: TRBV9
J gene: TRBJ1-3
clone size: NA
CDR3 protein: CASSVGGEWGNTIYF

V gene: TRBV28
J gene: TRBJ2-2
clone size: NA
CDR3 protein: CASSSDRGRFTGELFF

V gene: TRBV29-1
J gene: TRBJ2-3
clone size: NA
CDR3 protein: CSVRLAGGWSDTQYF

V gene: TRBV6-5
J gene: TRBJ1-2
clone size: NA
CDR3 protein: CASTREGRLNYGYTF

V gene: TRBV27
J gene: TRBJ1-2
clone size: few
CDR3 protein: CASSTYRGRKVGYTF

V gene: TRBV19
J gene: TRBJ2-2
clone size: NA
CDR3 protein: CASSRGQGRGTGELFF

V gene: TRBV6-6
J gene: TRBJ2-7
clone size: NA
CDR3 protein: CASNPGTVFSGEQYF

V gene: TRBV19
J gene: TRBJ2-7
clone size: NA
CDR3 protein: CASSIGGYPYEQYF

V gene: TRBV9
J gene: TRBJ2-6
clone size: NA
CDR3 protein: CASSFRVGSSGANVLTF

V gene: TRBV4-2
J gene: TRBJ1-4
clone size: NA
CDR3 protein: CASSPGGITTNEKLFF

V gene: TRBV11-2
J gene: TRBJ2-5
clone size: NA
CDR3 protein: CASSWGGTGGETQYF

V gene: TRBV11-2
J gene: TRBJ2-7
clone size: once
CDR3 protein: CASSLGTGVGHEQYF

V gene: TRBV5-1
J gene: TRBJ1-6
clone size: NA
CDR3 protein: CASSPNTGGKSPLHF

V gene: TRBV6-2/TRBV6-3
J gene: TRBJ1-5
clone size: NA
CDR3 protein: CASSYPRASNQPQHF

V gene: TRBV18
J gene: TRBJ2-2
clone size: NA
CDR3 protein: CASSPPSAGELFF

V gene: TRBV9
J gene: TRBJ2-1
clone size: NA
CDR3 protein: CASSVGDPGLAYNEQFF

V gene: TRBV11-2
J gene: TRBJ2-7
clone size: NA
CDR3 protein: CASSQDRASYEQYF

V gene: TRBV6-2/TRBV6-3
J gene: TRBJ2-7
clone size: many
CDR3 protein: CASSLAGDIYEQYF

V gene: TRBV9
J gene: TRBJ2-2
clone size: many
CDR3 protein: CASSGTGTGELFF

V gene: TRBV24-1
J gene: TRBJ2-5
clone size: NA
CDR3 protein: CATSDPARETQYF

V gene: TRBV21-1
J gene: TRBJ2-7
clone size: NA
CDR3 protein: CARGTGGIYEQYF

V gene: TRBV7-8
J gene: TRBJ2-6
clone size: NA
CDR3 protein: CASSSFSGANVLTF

V gene: TRBV28
J gene: TRBJ1-2
clone size: NA
CDR3 protein: CASRGTGGYGYTF

V gene: TRBV18
J gene: TRBJ1-2
clone size: NA
CDR3 protein: CASSSTDLSSYGYTF

V gene: TRBV11-2
J gene: TRBJ2-7
clone size: few
CDR3 protein: CASRTLSGRFDEQYF

V gene: TRBV4-1
J gene: TRBJ1-1
clone size: NA
CDR3 protein: CASSQAQTWTVEAFF

V gene: TRBV6-4
J gene: TRBJ1-6
clone size: NA
CDR3 protein: CASSDYSDSSNNSPLHF

V gene: TRBV27
J gene: TRBJ2-1
clone size: NA
CDR3 protein: CASSLLGQGLDEQFF

V gene: TRBV10-3
J gene: TRBJ1-5
clone size: NA
CDR3 protein: CAISPSNQPQHF

V gene: TRBV4-3
J gene: TRBJ2-7
clone size: NA
CDR3 protein: CASSQEIGGTYEQYF